This is a list of T cell receptor beta chains from one sample in a study of shared clonotypes between healthy human individuals. Clones were read by immunoSEQ multiplex PCR, and TCRdb kept only the in-frame ones, dropping some. This sample carries over a million clones, around three quarters of them seen once, and the ten largest clones take roughly 0.65%. Sequenced input: memory CD4+ T cells from PBMCs. The receptors originated from a man in his late teens or twenties in good health. Some clones in this sample may be carry-over from other donors' samples. Each CDR3 is given with its conserved first and last residue. Fields, in order: D gene, J gene, clone size, V gene, CDR3 protein, CDR3 DNA. A D gene is named only where the DNA matches it firmly. For some rows the clone size is stated as once, few or many, or as a class when expanded; others skip it.

d_call: NA
j_call: TRBJ2-3
clone_size: NA
v_call: TRBV28
cdr3_aa: CATRRVGGTDTQYF
cdr3_nt: TGTGCCACCAGACGGGTCGGGGGCACAGATACGCAGTATTTT

d_call: NA
j_call: TRBJ2-5
clone_size: NA
v_call: TRBV5-4
cdr3_aa: CASSLGAGSAETQYF
cdr3_nt: TGTGCCAGCAGCTTGGGGGCAGGGAGTGCGGAGACCCAGTACTTC

d_call: TRBD2
j_call: TRBJ2-1
clone_size: many
v_call: TRBV7-2
cdr3_aa: CASSRGGEHNEQFF
cdr3_nt: TGTGCCAGCAGCCGTGGGGGGGAGCACAATGAGCAGTTCTTC

d_call: NA
j_call: TRBJ1-2
clone_size: few
v_call: TRBV19
cdr3_aa: CASSINRVGADYGYTF
cdr3_nt: TGTGCCAGTAGTATAAATAGGGTCGGAGCGGACTATGGCTACACCTTC

d_call: NA
j_call: TRBJ2-7
clone_size: NA
v_call: TRBV5-1
cdr3_aa: CASSTIPQGYEQYF
cdr3_nt: TGCGCCAGCAGTACTATCCCACAGGGCTACGAGCAGTACTTC

d_call: TRBD2
j_call: TRBJ2-5
clone_size: NA
v_call: TRBV5-1
cdr3_aa: CASSFSDGTSGTQTQYF
cdr3_nt: TGCGCCAGCAGCTTCAGCGACGGGACTAGCGGGACCCAGACCCAGTACTTC

d_call: NA
j_call: TRBJ2-1
clone_size: NA
v_call: TRBV6-5
cdr3_aa: CASSPQTAHNEQFF
cdr3_nt: TGTGCCAGCAGTCCGCAGACAGCTCACAATGAGCAGTTCTTC

d_call: TRBD2
j_call: TRBJ2-7
clone_size: NA
v_call: TRBV9
cdr3_aa: CASSVALTSGIGSYEQYF
cdr3_nt: TGTGCCAGCAGCGTAGCCCTGACTAGCGGGATCGGGTCCTACGAGCAGTACTTC

d_call: TRBD2
j_call: TRBJ2-1
clone_size: NA
v_call: TRBV7-9
cdr3_aa: CASSLMTSVPINEQFF
cdr3_nt: TGTGCCAGCAGCTTGATGACTAGCGTGCCCATCAATGAGCAGTTCTTC

d_call: NA
j_call: TRBJ2-5
clone_size: few
v_call: TRBV27
cdr3_aa: CASAYFNSETQYF
cdr3_nt: TGTGCCAGCGCCTATTTTAATTCCGAGACCCAGTACTTC

d_call: TRBD1
j_call: TRBJ1-4
clone_size: NA
v_call: TRBV14
cdr3_aa: CASSLTGGTNEKLFF
cdr3_nt: TGTGCCAGCAGCCTTACAGGGGGCACTAATGAAAAACTGTTTTTT

d_call: NA
j_call: TRBJ2-7
clone_size: NA
v_call: TRBV28
cdr3_aa: CASSRGAGNSYEQYF
cdr3_nt: TGTGCCAGCAGCCGGGGGGCAGGAAACTCCTACGAGCAGTACTTC

d_call: NA
j_call: TRBJ1-1
clone_size: NA
v_call: TRBV2
cdr3_aa: CASRKLQEGTEAFF
cdr3_nt: TGTGCCAGCAGGAAATTACAGGAGGGCACTGAAGCTTTCTTT

d_call: TRBD1
j_call: TRBJ1-1
clone_size: NA
v_call: TRBV30
cdr3_aa: CAWRKQGKYGAFF
cdr3_nt: TGTGCCTGGAGGAAACAGGGGAAGTATGGAGCTTTCTTT

d_call: NA
j_call: TRBJ1-2
clone_size: few
v_call: TRBV25-1
cdr3_aa: CASSEAFDYGYTF
cdr3_nt: TGTGCCAGCAGTGAAGCTTTCGACTATGGCTACACCTTC

d_call: NA
j_call: TRBJ1-5
clone_size: NA
v_call: TRBV19
cdr3_aa: CASSIRIAGNQPQHF
cdr3_nt: TGTGCCAGTAGTATCCGGATAGCTGGCAATCAGCCCCAGCATTTT

d_call: NA
j_call: TRBJ1-3
clone_size: many
v_call: TRBV5-1
cdr3_aa: CASSLEPTSGNTIYF
cdr3_nt: TGCGCCAGCAGCTTGGAGCCGACATCTGGAAACACCATATATTTT

d_call: NA
j_call: TRBJ2-1
clone_size: NA
v_call: TRBV18
cdr3_aa: CASSPGTADNEQFF
cdr3_nt: TGTGCCAGCTCACCAGGGACGGCCGACAATGAGCAGTTCTTC

d_call: NA
j_call: TRBJ1-3
clone_size: NA
v_call: TRBV30
cdr3_aa: CAWASGNTIYF
cdr3_nt: TGTGCCTGGGCCTCTGGAAACACCATATATTTT

d_call: NA
j_call: TRBJ2-3
clone_size: few
v_call: TRBV28
cdr3_aa: CAITGWGTDTQYF
cdr3_nt: TGTGCCATCACAGGGTGGGGCACAGATACGCAGTATTTT

d_call: NA
j_call: TRBJ1-5
clone_size: NA
v_call: TRBV5-6
cdr3_aa: CASSFRGINQPQHF
cdr3_nt: TGTGCCAGCAGCTTTAGGGGGATCAATCAGCCCCAGCATTTT

d_call: TRBD1
j_call: TRBJ1-1
clone_size: NA
v_call: TRBV10-3
cdr3_aa: CAISSYRGAMNTEAFF
cdr3_nt: TGTGCCATCAGTTCTTACAGGGGAGCCATGAACACTGAAGCTTTCTTT

d_call: NA
j_call: TRBJ1-1
clone_size: NA
v_call: TRBV18
cdr3_aa: CASSPASLDFGTEAFF
cdr3_nt: TGTGCCAGCTCACCCGCATCCCTTGACTTTGGCACTGAAGCTTTCTTT

d_call: NA
j_call: TRBJ1-2
clone_size: NA
v_call: TRBV28
cdr3_aa: CASSLARGYTF
cdr3_nt: TGTGCCAGCAGTTTGGCCCGAGGCTACACCTTC

d_call: NA
j_call: TRBJ2-5
clone_size: NA
v_call: TRBV18
cdr3_aa: CASSPAIVGGRQETQYF
cdr3_nt: TGTGCCAGCTCACCTGCAATAGTGGGGGGCCGACAAGAGACCCAGTACTTC

d_call: TRBD1
j_call: TRBJ2-3
clone_size: once
v_call: TRBV5-4
cdr3_aa: CASSLRQGVVGTQYF
cdr3_nt: TGTGCCAGCAGCTTAAGACAGGGGGTAGTGGGTACGCAGTATTTT

d_call: NA
j_call: TRBJ1-1
clone_size: NA
v_call: TRBV6-6
cdr3_aa: CASSYRQGTEAFF
cdr3_nt: TGTGCCAGCAGTTACCGGCAGGGAACTGAAGCTTTCTTT

d_call: NA
j_call: TRBJ1-1
clone_size: NA
v_call: TRBV30
cdr3_aa: CAWRRTTTGRNTEAFF
cdr3_nt: TGTGCCTGGAGGCGAACCACTACAGGGCGGAACACTGAAGCTTTCTTT

d_call: NA
j_call: TRBJ2-7
clone_size: once
v_call: TRBV2
cdr3_aa: CASSPSQRKYF
cdr3_nt: TGTGCCAGCAGTCCCTCACAGAGGAAGTACTTC

d_call: NA
j_call: TRBJ1-4
clone_size: NA
v_call: TRBV6-6
cdr3_aa: CASSYIRVSTNEKLFF
cdr3_nt: TGTGCCAGCAGTTACATTCGGGTTTCAACTAATGAAAAACTGTTTTTT

d_call: NA
j_call: TRBJ2-1
clone_size: NA
v_call: TRBV7-2
cdr3_aa: CASSSYYNEQFF
cdr3_nt: TGTGCCAGCAGCTCCTACTACAATGAGCAGTTCTTC

d_call: TRBD2
j_call: TRBJ2-1
clone_size: many
v_call: TRBV18
cdr3_aa: CASSRGLAGEIEQFF
cdr3_nt: TGTGCCAGCTCCCGTGGACTAGCGGGAGAAATTGAGCAGTTCTTC

d_call: TRBD1
j_call: TRBJ1-3
clone_size: once
v_call: TRBV10-3
cdr3_aa: CAITKQGLSSGNTIYF
cdr3_nt: TGTGCCATCACTAAACAGGGGCTGAGCTCTGGAAACACCATATATTTT

d_call: NA
j_call: TRBJ2-1
clone_size: NA
v_call: TRBV5-4
cdr3_aa: CASSSPTGSYNEQFF
cdr3_nt: TGTGCCAGCAGCTCCCCAACGGGATCCTACAATGAGCAGTTCTTC

d_call: NA
j_call: TRBJ2-3
clone_size: NA
v_call: TRBV29-1
cdr3_aa: CSVRFAGYTDTQYF
cdr3_nt: TGCAGCGTTCGCTTTGCGGGCTACACAGATACGCAGTATTTT

d_call: TRBD2
j_call: TRBJ2-7
clone_size: NA
v_call: TRBV4-1
cdr3_aa: CASSQDETSRTYEQYF
cdr3_nt: TGCGCCAGCAGCCAAGATGAGACTAGCCGGACCTACGAGCAGTACTTC

d_call: NA
j_call: TRBJ1-1
clone_size: NA
v_call: TRBV11-2
cdr3_aa: CASSSLRGTEAFF
cdr3_nt: TGTGCCAGCAGCTCGTTAAGGGGGACTGAAGCTTTCTTT

d_call: TRBD2
j_call: TRBJ2-3
clone_size: NA
v_call: TRBV28
cdr3_aa: CASSFSGRGDTQYF
cdr3_nt: TGTGCCAGCAGTTTTAGCGGGAGGGGAGATACGCAGTATTTT

d_call: NA
j_call: TRBJ1-1
clone_size: NA
v_call: TRBV14
cdr3_aa: CASSLFGANTEAFF
cdr3_nt: TGTGCCAGCAGCCTCTTTGGGGCGAACACTGAAGCTTTCTTT

d_call: TRBD1
j_call: TRBJ2-7
clone_size: once
v_call: TRBV5-5
cdr3_aa: CASSRDRLEQYF
cdr3_nt: TGTGCCAGCAGCCGGGACAGGCTCGAGCAGTACTTC

d_call: NA
j_call: TRBJ2-3
clone_size: NA
v_call: TRBV5-1
cdr3_aa: CASSYAGWGTDTQYF
cdr3_nt: TGCGCCAGCAGCTACGCGGGGTGGGGCACAGATACGCAGTATTTT